A single sample is the source of the 10 T cell receptor beta chains below, sequenced in a study of T cell responses to AZD1222 COVID-19 vaccine. Libraries were prepared by immunoSEQ multiplex PCR; TCRdb keeps only in-frame clonotypes and omits some of them. Of about 140,000 clones listed, approximately 90% were seen once; the top ten hold 3.4%. The sample was peripheral blood, taken on day 0 of AZD1222 vaccination. These TCRs come from an adult in good health.

CDR3 amino acids: CASSLLTGGNEQYF. The CDR3 DNA sequence: TGCGCCAGCAGCTTATTGACAGGGGGCAACGAGCAGTACTTC. V is TRBV5-1 and J is TRBJ2-7, with 10 bases matching TRBD1. In germline, CDR1 is SGHRS, CDR2 YFSETQ. J was trimmed by 5 bases and V by 2 bases; bases with no gene match: 4. The CDR3 has 14 amino acids.

The V and J genes are TRBV7-3 and TRBJ1-1, with a weak D call TRBD1 (6 bases). Germline CDR1 reads SGHTA; CDR2 reads FQGTGA. V was trimmed by 5 bases and J by 4 bases, leaving 11 bases between them. There are 13 residues in the CDR3. For the CDR3, the DNA is TGTGCCAGCAGCCTCAGGGGAGGCACTGAAGCTTTCTTT. Translated: CASSLRGGTEAFF.

This sequence joins TRBV2 and TRBJ2-7, with 7 bases lining up with TRBD2. The trim removed 4 bases at V and 3 bases at J, leaving 6 bases unmatched. This CDR3 region has 14 residues. Germline loops: CDR1 SNHLY, CDR2 FYNNEI. CDR3 DNA: TGTGCCAGCAGTGCGACGGGGGGACTCTACGAGCAGTACTTC. This gives the protein CASSATGGLYEQYF. Variable domain in full (rest from reference TRBV2 and TRBJ2-7): EPEVTQTPSHQVTQMGQEVILRCVPISNHLYFYWYRQILGQKVEFLVSFYNNEISEKSEIFDDQFSVERPDGSNFTLKIRSTKLEDSAMYFCASSATGGLYEQYFGPGTRLTVT.

This chain connects TRBV5-4 to TRBJ1-1, with D possibly being TRBD1 (5 bases). This CDR3 comprises 13 residues. Trimming pared 1 base from V and 5 bases from J, leaving 9 bases between. The germline V gene has CDR1 SGHNT and CDR2 YYREEE (reference sequence). The CDR3 is CASSLPGRTEAFF. For the CDR3, the DNA is TGTGCCAGCAGCTTGCCGGGACGGACTGAAGCTTTCTTT.

The rearrangement uses TRBV30 and TRBJ2-5; 12 bases are a match to TRBD2. The ends lost 0 bases at V and 5 bases at J; junction bases unmatched: 4. Germline CDR1 GTSNPN, CDR2 SVGIG (reference sequence). The CDR3 is 15 amino acids. The chain's CDR3 is CAWSVRLAGGETQYF. Written as DNA, the CDR3 is TGTGCCTGGAGTGTACGGCTAGCGGGGGGGGAGACCCAGTACTTC.

This chain links TRBV3-1 (or the pseudogene TRBV3-2) with TRBJ1-2, with 9 bases identical to TRBD1. Per the germline V gene, CDR1 is LGHDT and CDR2 is YNNKEL (reference sequence). This CDR3 has 14 residues. Trimming cost V 1 base and J 7 bases; bases outside gene matches: 4. This CDR3 is CASSQAGQGSGYTF. The CDR3 bases are TGTGCCAGCAGCCAAGCGGGACAGGGCTCTGGCTACACCTTC.

This clone was detected once. V is TRBV2 and J is TRBJ1-2; TRBD1 matches at 11 bases. The J segment lost 7 bases and the V segment lost 6 bases, leaving 4 bases of the junction unmatched. The CDR3 runs 13 residues. CDR1 and CDR2 from the germline V gene are SNHLY and FYNNEI. CDR3 amino acids: CASRDRGQGGYTF. CDR3 bases: TGTGCCAGCAGGGACAGGGGGCAAGGTGGCTACACCTTC.

The chain couples TRBV7-9 to TRBJ1-2, with D hard to call. Trimming removed 4 bases from V and 2 bases from J, with 11 bases in between. CDR3 length equals 14 residues. Germline loops: CDR1 SEHNR, CDR2 FQNEAQ (reference sequence). The CDR3 DNA sequence: TGTGCCAGCAGCTCCTCAGGAGTAAACTATGGCTACACCTTC. Protein: CASSSSGVNYGYTF.

This clone was seen a single time. The chain uses TRBV6-5 and TRBJ1-4; TRBD1 aligns across 7 bases. Germline assignment: CDR1 MNHEY and CDR2 SVGAGI. J was trimmed by 5 bases and V by 2 bases; bases with no gene match: 5. The CDR3 is 15 residues long. In DNA form, the CDR3 reads TGTGCCAGCAGTTACCCGGACAGGCGGAATGAAAAACTGTTTTTT. Amino acid sequence: CASSYPDRRNEKLFF.

This sequence joins TRBV19 and TRBJ2-7; the match to TRBD1 covers 12 bases. Germline V gene lookup returns CDR1 LNHDA and CDR2 SQIVND (reference sequence). J lost 0 bases, V lost 4 bases, and 7 bases had no gene match. The CDR3 runs to 17 residues. The CDR3 DNA sequence: TGTGCCAGTAGTAGGGGACAGGGGGCGGGGTTCTCCTACGAGCAGTACTTC. Translating gives CASSRGQGAGFSYEQYF.